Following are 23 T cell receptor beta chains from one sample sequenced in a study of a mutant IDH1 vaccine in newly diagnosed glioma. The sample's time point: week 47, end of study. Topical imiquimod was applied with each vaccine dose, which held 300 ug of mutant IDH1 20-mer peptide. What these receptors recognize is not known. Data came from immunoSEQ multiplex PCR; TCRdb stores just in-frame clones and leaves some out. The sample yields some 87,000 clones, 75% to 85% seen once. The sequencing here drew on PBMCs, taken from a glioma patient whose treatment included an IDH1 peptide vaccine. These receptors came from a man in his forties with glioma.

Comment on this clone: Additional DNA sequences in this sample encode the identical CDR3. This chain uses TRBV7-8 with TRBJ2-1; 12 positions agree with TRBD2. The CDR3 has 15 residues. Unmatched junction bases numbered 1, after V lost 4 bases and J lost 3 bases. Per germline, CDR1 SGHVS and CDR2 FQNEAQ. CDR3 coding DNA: TGTGCCAGCAGCTCGGGACTAGCGGGCTACAATGAGCAGTTCTTC. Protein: CASSSGLAGYNEQFF.

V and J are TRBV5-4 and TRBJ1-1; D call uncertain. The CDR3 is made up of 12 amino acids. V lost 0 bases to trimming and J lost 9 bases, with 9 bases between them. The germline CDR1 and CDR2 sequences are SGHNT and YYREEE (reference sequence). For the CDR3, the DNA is TGTGCCAGCAGCTTGGACAGCGTGAAAGCTTTCTTT. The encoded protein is CASSLDSVKAFF.

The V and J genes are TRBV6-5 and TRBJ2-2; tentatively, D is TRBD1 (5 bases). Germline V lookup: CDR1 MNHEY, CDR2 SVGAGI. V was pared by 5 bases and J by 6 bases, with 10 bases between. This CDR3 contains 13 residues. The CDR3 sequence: CASSPDTAGELFF. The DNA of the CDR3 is TGTGCCAGCAGTCCGGACACCGCCGGGGAGCTGTTTTTT.

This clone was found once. CDR3 region: CASTPLPGQIDEQYF. The CDR3 nucleotides are TGTGCCAGCACCCCCCTTCCGGGACAGATCGACGAGCAGTACTTC. The chain recombines TRBV4-2 with TRBJ2-7; 7 bases map to TRBD1. Germline V gene sequence: CDR1 LGHNA, CDR2 YNFKEQ. This CDR3 has 15 amino acids. After removal of 7 bases from V and 5 bases from J, the junction contained 14 bases not matched to a gene.

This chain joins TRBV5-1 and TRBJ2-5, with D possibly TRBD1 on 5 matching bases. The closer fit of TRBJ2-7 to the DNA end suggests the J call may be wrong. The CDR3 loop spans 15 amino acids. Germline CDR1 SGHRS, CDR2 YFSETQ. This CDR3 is CASSLDPQVTYEQYF. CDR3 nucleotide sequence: TGCGCCAGCAGCTTGGACCCACAGGTAACCTACGAGCAGTACTTC.

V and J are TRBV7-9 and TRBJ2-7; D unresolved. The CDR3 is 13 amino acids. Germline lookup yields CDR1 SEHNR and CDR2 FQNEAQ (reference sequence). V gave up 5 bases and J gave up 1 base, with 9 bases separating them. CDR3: CASSRTDSYEQYF. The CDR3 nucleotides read TGTGCCAGCAGCCGGACGGATTCCTACGAGCAGTACTTC.

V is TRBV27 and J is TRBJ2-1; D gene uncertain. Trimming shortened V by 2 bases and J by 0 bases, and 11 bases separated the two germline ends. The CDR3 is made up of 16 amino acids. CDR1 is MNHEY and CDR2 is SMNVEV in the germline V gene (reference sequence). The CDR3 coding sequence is TGTGCCAGCAGTTTAAATACAGTCTACTCCTACAATGAGCAGTTCTTC. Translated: CASSLNTVYSYNEQFF.

The CDR3 region is CASSESAGNSVSGELFF. Written as DNA, the CDR3 is TGCGCCAGCAGTGAGTCAGCGGGTAATTCGGTATCCGGGGAGCTGTTTTTT. This chain uses TRBV10-1 with TRBJ2-2, with TRBD2 as a possible D gene (6 bases). This CDR3 is built from 17 residues. V lost 0 bases and J lost 6, with 17 bases in between. The germline CDR1 and CDR2 sequences are WNHNN and SYGVQD (reference sequence).

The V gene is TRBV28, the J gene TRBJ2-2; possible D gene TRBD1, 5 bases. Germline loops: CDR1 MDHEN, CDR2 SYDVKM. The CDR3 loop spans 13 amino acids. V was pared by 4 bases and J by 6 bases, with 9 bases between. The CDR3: CASSSRVPGELFF. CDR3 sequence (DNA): TGTGCCAGCAGTTCCAGGGTGCCCGGGGAGCTGTTTTTT. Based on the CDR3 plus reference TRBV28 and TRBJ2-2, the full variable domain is DVKVTQSSRYLVKRTGEKVFLECVQDMDHENMFWYRQDPGLGLRLIYFSYDVKMKEKGDIPEGYSVSREKKERFSLILESASTNQTSMYLCASSSRVPGELFFGEGSRLTVL.

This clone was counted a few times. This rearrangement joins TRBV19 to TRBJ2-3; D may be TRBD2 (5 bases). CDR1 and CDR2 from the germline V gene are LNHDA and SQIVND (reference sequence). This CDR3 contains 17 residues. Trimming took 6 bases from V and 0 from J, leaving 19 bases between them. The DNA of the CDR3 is TGTGCCAGTAGCGACGAAGAAGGCGGGTATAGCACAGATACGCAGTATTTT. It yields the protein CASSDEEGGYSTDTQYF.

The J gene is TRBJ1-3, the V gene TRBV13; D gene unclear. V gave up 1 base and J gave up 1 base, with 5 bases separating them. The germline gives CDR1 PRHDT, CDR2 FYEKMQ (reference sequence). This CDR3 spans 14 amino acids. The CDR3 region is CASSLEGSGNTIYF. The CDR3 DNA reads TGTGCCAGCAGCTTAGAAGGTTCTGGAAACACCATATATTTT.

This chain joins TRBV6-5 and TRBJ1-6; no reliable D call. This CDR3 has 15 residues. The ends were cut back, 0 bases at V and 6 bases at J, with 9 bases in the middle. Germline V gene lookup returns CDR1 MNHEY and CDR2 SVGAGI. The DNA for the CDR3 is TGTGCCAGCAGTTACTCGACCAGAGCTAATTCACCCCTCCACTTT. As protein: CASSYSTRANSPLHF.

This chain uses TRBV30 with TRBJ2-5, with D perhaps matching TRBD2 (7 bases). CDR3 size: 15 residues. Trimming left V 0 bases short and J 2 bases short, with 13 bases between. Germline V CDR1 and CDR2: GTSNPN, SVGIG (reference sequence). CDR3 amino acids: CAWSVYAGAQETQYF. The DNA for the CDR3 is TGTGCCTGGAGTGTATACGCGGGGGCTCAAGAGACCCAGTACTTC.

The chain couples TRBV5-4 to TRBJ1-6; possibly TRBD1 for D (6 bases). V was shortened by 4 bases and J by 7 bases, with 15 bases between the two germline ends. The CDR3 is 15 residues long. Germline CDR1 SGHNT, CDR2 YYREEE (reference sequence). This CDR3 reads CASSPGGGENSPLHF. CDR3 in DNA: TGTGCCAGCAGCCCTGGGGGCGGGGAAAATTCACCCCTCCACTTT.

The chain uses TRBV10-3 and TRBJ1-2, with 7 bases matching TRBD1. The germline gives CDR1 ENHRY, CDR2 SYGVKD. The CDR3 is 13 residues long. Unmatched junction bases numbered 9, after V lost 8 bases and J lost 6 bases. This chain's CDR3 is CAISGGGLDGYTF. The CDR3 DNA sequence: TGTGCCATCTCGGGAGGGGGCTTGGATGGCTACACCTTC.

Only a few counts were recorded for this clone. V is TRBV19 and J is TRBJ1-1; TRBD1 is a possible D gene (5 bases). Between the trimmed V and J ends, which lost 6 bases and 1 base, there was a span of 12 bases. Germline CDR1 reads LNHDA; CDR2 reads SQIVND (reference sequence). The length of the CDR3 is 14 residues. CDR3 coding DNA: TGTGCCAGTAGAAGAACCGGACAGAACACTGAAGCTTTCTTT. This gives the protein CASRRTGQNTEAFF.

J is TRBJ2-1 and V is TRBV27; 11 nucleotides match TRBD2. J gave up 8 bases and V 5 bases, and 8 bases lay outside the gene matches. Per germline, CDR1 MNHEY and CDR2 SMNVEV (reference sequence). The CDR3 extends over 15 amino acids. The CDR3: CASSPTSGRGDEQFF. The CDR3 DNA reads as TGTGCCAGCAGTCCTACTAGCGGGAGAGGGGATGAGCAGTTCTTC.

The CDR3 sequence is CASSLVRGKGTDTQYF. DNA of the CDR3: TGTGCCAGCAGCTTAGTGAGGGGCAAGGGAACAGATACGCAGTATTTT. The V gene is TRBV7-2, the J gene TRBJ2-3; the D gene could be TRBD1 or TRBD2 (5 bases each). Looked up from germline, CDR1 is SGHTA and CDR2 is FQGNSA. Trimming shortened V by 1 base and J by 3 bases, and 14 bases separated the two germline ends. The CDR3 has 16 residues.

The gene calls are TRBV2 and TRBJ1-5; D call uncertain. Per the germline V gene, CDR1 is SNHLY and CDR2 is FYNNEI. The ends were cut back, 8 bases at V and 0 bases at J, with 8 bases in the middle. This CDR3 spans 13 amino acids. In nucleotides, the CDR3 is TGTGCCAGCGTCGAGGTTAGCAATCAGCCCCAGCATTTT. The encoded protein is CASVEVSNQPQHF.

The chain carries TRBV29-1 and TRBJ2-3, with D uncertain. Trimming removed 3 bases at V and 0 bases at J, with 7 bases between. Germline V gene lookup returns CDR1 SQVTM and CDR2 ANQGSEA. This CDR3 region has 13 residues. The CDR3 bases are TGCAGCGTTGAGGTGAGCAGCACAGATACGCAGTATTTT. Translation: CSVEVSSTDTQYF.

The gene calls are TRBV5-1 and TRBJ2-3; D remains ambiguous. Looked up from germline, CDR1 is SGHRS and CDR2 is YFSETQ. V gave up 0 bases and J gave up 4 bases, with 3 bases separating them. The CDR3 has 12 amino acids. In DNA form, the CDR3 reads TGCGCCAGCAGCTTGGGGTCAGATACGCAGTATTTT. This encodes CASSLGSDTQYF.

The chain's CDR3 is CASSLEYLADTQYF. The DNA for the CDR3 is TGTGCCAGCAGCTTGGAATATTTGGCAGATACGCAGTATTTT. V and J are TRBV5-4 and TRBJ2-3, with no clear D. This CDR3 comprises 14 residues. Trimming stripped 0 bases from V and 4 bases from J, with 9 bases between. Germline loops: CDR1 SGHNT, CDR2 YYREEE (reference sequence).

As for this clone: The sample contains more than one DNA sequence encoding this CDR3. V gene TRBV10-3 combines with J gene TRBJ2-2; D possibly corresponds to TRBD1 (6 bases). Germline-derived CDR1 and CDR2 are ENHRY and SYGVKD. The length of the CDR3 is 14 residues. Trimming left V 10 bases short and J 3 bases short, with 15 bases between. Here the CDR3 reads CASNNRADTGELFF. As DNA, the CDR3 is TGTGCCAGCAACAACAGGGCGGACACCGGGGAGCTGTTTTTT.